This entry lists 8 T cell receptor beta chains sequenced from one sample in a study of regulatory and conventional T cells in RAG deficiency. TCRdb's copy holds only in-frame clones and misses some; the assay was immunoSEQ multiplex PCR. The sample yields roughly 35,000 clones, approximately 80% seen once. The sorted conventional CD4+ T cells were CD25-low and CD127-high, with genomic DNA sequenced. This sample also belongs to another study, concerning regulatory T cells. That source adds: Amplification used 52 TRBV primers and 13 TRBJ primers.

The sequenced sample was CD4+ effector T cells sorted from blood. Receptor source: a human donor in good health.

In DNA, the CDR3 is TGTGCCAGCAGCTTAACAGGGCGCCTCTCTGGGGCCAACGTCCTGACTTTC. This encodes CASSLTGRLSGANVLTF. The V and J genes are TRBV7-9 and TRBJ2-6, with D possibly matching TRBD1 (6 bases). Germline CDR1 is SEHNR and CDR2 is FQNEAQ (reference sequence). V lost 2 bases, J lost 0 bases, and 11 bases lay in between. The CDR3 runs 17 residues.

The J gene is TRBJ1-2, the V gene TRBV28; 7 nucleotides agree with TRBD1. Germline CDR1 and CDR2: MDHEN and SYDVKM. CDR3 length equals 12 residues. Unmatched junction bases numbered 7, after V lost 8 bases and J lost 7 bases. For the CDR3, the DNA is TGTGCCAGCCGAACTGACAGGGCTGGCTACACCTTC. It specifies CASRTDRAGYTF.

The rearrangement uses TRBV4-2 and TRBJ2-1; 7 nucleotides match TRBD1. The CDR3 loop spans 16 amino acids. Trimming cost V 1 base and J 5 bases; bases outside gene matches: 8. The V gene's germline CDR1 is LGHNA and CDR2 YNFKEQ. The DNA for the CDR3 is TGTGCCAGCAGCCAAGCGGTTGGGGGACAGCACAATGAGCAGTTCTTC. Its protein product is CASSQAVGGQHNEQFF.

The chain links TRBV30 to TRBJ2-2; 10 nucleotides match TRBD2. Germline V gives CDR1 GTSNPN, CDR2 SVGIG (reference sequence). The CDR3 extends over 16 amino acids. After removal of 4 bases from V and 1 base from J, the junction contained 6 bases not matched to a gene. The CDR3 coding sequence is TGTGCCTGGATGAGGGCTAGCGGGGGGAACACCGGGGAGCTGTTTTTT. Protein product: CAWMRASGGNTGELFF.

The chain joins TRBV9 to TRBJ2-7; D perhaps matches TRBD1 (5 bases). The CDR3 is 14 amino acids. The germline gives CDR1 SGDLS, CDR2 YYNGEE. Trimming removed 0 bases from V and 3 bases from J, with 10 bases in between. CDR3 bases: TGTGCCAGCAGCGTAGGGGGCCCCTACTACGAGCAGTACTTC. This translates into CASSVGGPYYEQYF.

The chain recombines TRBV4-2 with TRBJ1-3; TRBD1 might be the D (5 bases). The CDR3 has 16 residues. The V and J ends lost 2 bases and 4 bases respectively, with 15 bases between them. Germline assignment: CDR1 LGHNA and CDR2 YNFKEQ. In DNA form, the CDR3 reads TGTGCCAGCAGCCAAAATGGCGCAGGGCTAGGAAACACCATATATTTT. It specifies CASSQNGAGLGNTIYF.

This rearrangement joins TRBV9 to TRBJ2-2; D is unclear. The ends were cut back, 0 bases at V and 2 bases at J, with 8 bases in the middle. The CDR3 has 15 residues. Germline-derived CDR1 and CDR2 are SGDLS and YYNGEE. The DNA for the CDR3 is TGTGCCAGCAGCGTAGCCGGGTATAACACCGGGGAGCTGTTTTTT. Protein product: CASSVAGYNTGELFF.

This clone turned up a few times. The gene calls are TRBV6-6 and TRBJ1-6; possibly TRBD1 for D (5 bases). V lost 7 bases and J lost 8, with 21 bases in between. CDR1 and CDR2 (germline): MNHNY, SVGAGI (reference sequence). This CDR3 comprises 16 residues. The CDR3 sequence: CASIGPGDSTHSPLHF. The CDR3 DNA is TGTGCCAGCATCGGGCCCGGAGACAGTACGCATTCACCCCTCCACTTT.